A single sample gave rise to the 18 T cell receptor beta chains below, sequenced in a study of glioma-infiltrating T cells. Using RNA template, CDR3s of TCR alpha and beta were amplified with iRepertoire arm-PCR. TCRdb independently ran MiXCR on the multiplex PCR reads; one entry per CDR3 protein. The sample contains over 120,000 distinct CDR3 sequences, around 42% of which appear only once. The source material was glioma tissue, nonneoplastic brain tissue, or PBMCs (not recorded which). Every receptor here comes from a human donor with low-grade glioma or glioblastoma, undergoing nonglioma brain surgery, or in good health (not recorded which).

This clonotype was found many times. V and J are TRBV20-1 and TRBJ2-5; D unresolved. V shed 3 bases and J shed 2 bases, with 4 bases lying between them. The CDR3 consists of 11 residues. Germline assignment: CDR1 DFQATT and CDR2 SNEGSKA (reference sequence). CDR3 region: CSARKQETQYF. CDR3 in DNA: TGCAGTGCTAGGAAACAAGAGACCCAGTACTTC.

This chain connects TRBV27 to TRBJ2-3; possibly TRBD2 for D (5 bases). From germline, CDR1 is MNHEY and CDR2 SMNVEV (reference sequence). V was pared by 6 bases and J by 5 bases, with 6 bases between. CDR3 length: 11 amino acids. The CDR3 region has the DNA TGTGCCAGCAGCGAGGGAGATACGCAGTATTTT. As protein: CASSEGDTQYF.

In this sample, this clonotype turned up once. The chain recombines TRBV6-2 or TRBV6-3 with TRBJ1-5, with TRBD1 matching 8 bases. Germline values: CDR1 MNHEY, CDR2 SVGEGT. Trimming took 10 bases from V and 11 from J; bases not matched to a gene: 13. CDR3 length: 13 amino acids. CDR3 sequence reads: CATSGGSDRAQHF. The DNA of the CDR3 is TGTGCCACCAGCGGAGGGTCGGACAGGGCCCAGCATTTT.

The rearrangement uses TRBV19 and TRBJ1-6; D is unclear. CDR3 length: 15 residues. From germline, CDR1 is LNHDA and CDR2 SQIVND (reference sequence). Trimming pared 4 bases from V and 7 bases from J, leaving 14 bases between. In DNA form, the CDR3 reads TGTGCCAGTAGTACCGGAGGACGGAACAATTCACCCCTCCACTTT. Encoded protein: CASSTGGRNNSPLHF.

This chain uses TRBV27 with TRBJ2-1; TRBD2 matches at 12 bases. Germline V CDR1 and CDR2: MNHEY, SMNVEV (reference sequence). The CDR3 spans 16 residues. V dropped 5 bases and J dropped 6; count of bases not matched to a gene: 8. The CDR3, as DNA: TGTGCCAGCAGTGTCCGACTAGCGGGAGTAGGCAATGAGCAGTTCTTC. It is translated as CASSVRLAGVGNEQFF.

This clonotype was detected only once. V is TRBV6-1 and J is TRBJ2-7; TRBD2 matches at 7 bases. The V gene end was trimmed by 2 bases and the J gene end by 0 bases; junction bases not matched to a gene: 1. The CDR3 has 14 residues. Germline V gene data show CDR1 as MNHNS and CDR2 as SASEGT. The CDR3 loop is CASSEKRDSYEQYF. The CDR3 DNA sequence: TGTGCCAGCAGTGAAAAGCGGGACTCCTACGAGCAGTACTTC.

This chain joins TRBV4-1 and TRBJ2-5, with TRBD2 matching 12 bases. The J segment lost 3 bases and the V segment lost 1 base, leaving 9 bases of the junction unmatched. The length of the CDR3 is 18 residues. Per germline, CDR1 MGHRA and CDR2 YSYEKL. The CDR3 loop reads CASSQAPPGLAGKETQYF. The CDR3 bases are TGCGCCAGCAGCCAAGCCCCTCCCGGACTAGCGGGAAAAGAGACCCAGTACTTC.

This clonotype occurred a few times. The genes are TRBV6-1 and TRBJ1-5; a weak D match, TRBD1 (5 bases). This CDR3 comprises 14 residues. Germline V gives CDR1 MNHNS, CDR2 SASEGT. Trimming pared 6 bases from V and 0 bases from J, leaving 9 bases between. The CDR3 DNA reads as TGTGCCAGCAGGCCAGGGTATAGCAATCAGCCCCAGCATTTT. Its protein is CASRPGYSNQPQHF.

This clonotype appeared a few times. This sequence joins TRBV27 and TRBJ2-5; unclear D gene. The length of the CDR3 is 15 residues. V shed 3 bases and J shed 4 bases, with 15 bases lying between them. The germline CDR1 and CDR2 sequences are MNHEY and SMNVEV (reference sequence). In DNA form, the CDR3 reads TGTGCCAGCAGTTTGACAAGGATTCGTGGAGAGACCCAGTACTTC. It is translated as CASSLTRIRGETQYF.

Note on this clonotype: The junction does not match germline at one end; this may be a read error. The chain has TRBV20-1 and TRBJ2-7, with D perhaps TRBD2 (6 bases). Germline V gene data show CDR1 as DFQATT and CDR2 as SNEGSKA (reference sequence). CDR3 size: 12 residues. The DNA of the CDR3 is TGCAGTACTAGCCCCGGGAACAATGAGCAGTACTTC. Translating it yields CSTSPGNNEQYF.

The chain links TRBV20-1 to TRBJ2-1; the D gene is possibly TRBD1 (6 bases). CDR3 size: 13 residues. Trimming took off 6 bases at V and 9 bases at J, with 18 bases between the two ends. Germline CDR1 is DFQATT and CDR2 is SNEGSKA (reference sequence). The CDR3 sequence: CSAPLALGGEQFF. In nucleotides, the CDR3 is TGCAGTGCCCCCCTAGCTCTAGGGGGTGAGCAGTTCTTC.

In its sample, this clonotype was seen a few times. The V gene is TRBV7-2, the J gene TRBJ2-5; 11 nucleotides align to TRBD2. Germline lookup yields CDR1 SGHTA and CDR2 FQGNSA. There are 16 residues in the CDR3. V shed 5 bases and J 7 bases; nucleotides not matched to a gene: 12. CDR3 loop: CASSPPSTSGARTQYF. The CDR3 nucleotides are TGTGCCAGCAGCCCTCCGTCGACTAGCGGGGCGAGGACCCAGTACTTC.

The J gene is TRBJ1-5, the V gene TRBV30; D is perhaps TRBD1 (5 bases). V lost 1 base, J lost 0 bases, and 16 bases lay in between. Germline assignment: CDR1 GTSNPN and CDR2 SVGIG (reference sequence). The CDR3 runs to 17 residues. CDR3 in DNA: TGTGCCTGGAGTGCGAATCGGGGCCCTTATAGCAATCAGCCCCAGCATTTT. Its protein is CAWSANRGPYSNQPQHF. The full variable domain, in which reference TRBV30 and TRBJ1-5 provide the parts outside the CDR3, is SQTIHQWPATLVQPVGSPLSLECTVEGTSNPNLYWYRQAAGRGLQLLFYSVGIGQISSEVPQNLSASRPQDRQFILSSKKLLLSDSGFYLCAWSANRGPYSNQPQHFGDGTRLSIL.

A note on this clonotype: Being one base from a much bigger clone, this may be a read error. The chain combines TRBV6-2 or TRBV6-3 with TRBJ1-1; 7 bases are a match to TRBD1. The CDR3 has 13 amino acids. With 5 bases clipped from V and 5 bases from J, the junction kept 5 bases outside the gene matches. Germline V gene data show CDR1 as MNHEY and CDR2 as SVGEGT. CDR3 amino acids: CASSTQGVTEAFF. Written as DNA, the CDR3 is TGTGCCAGCAGTACCCAGGGGGTGACTGAAGCTTTCTTT.

This chain joins TRBV28 and TRBJ1-5, with a tentative D call TRBD1 (5 bases). CDR1 and CDR2 (germline): MDHEN, SYDVKM. Trimming shortened V by 4 bases and J by 5 bases, and 15 bases separated the two germline ends. The CDR3 is 15 amino acids. The CDR3 sequence: CASSSLGGIHQPQHF. CDR3 nucleotides: TGTGCCAGCAGTTCCCTGGGGGGGATCCATCAGCCCCAGCATTTT.

This clonotype was seen more than once but under ten times. The chain has TRBV4-2 and TRBJ2-3; D unclear. There are 15 residues in the CDR3. The V gene lost 0 bases and the J gene lost 2 bases, with 9 bases spanning the gap. The germline gives CDR1 LGHNA, CDR2 YNFKEQ. CDR3 in DNA: TGTGCCAGCAGCCAAGATGGAGTCGACACAGATACGCAGTATTTT. Translated, it gives CASSQDGVDTDTQYF.

This sequence joins TRBV20-1 and TRBJ2-5, with D perhaps matching TRBD2 (5 bases). The CDR3 spans 12 residues. The ends were cut back, 5 bases at V and 7 bases at J, with 14 bases in the middle. Germline V gene lookup returns CDR1 DFQATT and CDR2 SNEGSKA (reference sequence). CDR3 sequence: CSASTGSGTQYF. CDR3 coding DNA: TGCAGTGCTTCGACGGGATCAGGGACCCAGTACTTC.

This chain links TRBV7-8 with TRBJ2-1; 14 nucleotides agree with TRBD2. Losses at the gene ends were 5 bases for V and 5 bases for J; bases not matched to a gene: 5. Germline CDR1 is SGHVS and CDR2 is FQNEAQ. This CDR3 contains 16 residues. CDR3 in amino acids: CASSGLAGGPNNEQFF. The CDR3 coding sequence is TGTGCCAGCAGCGGACTAGCGGGAGGCCCCAACAATGAGCAGTTCTTC.